This TCR beta chain is drawn from a study of post-analysis software for immune sequencing data. Study information: As for disease course, relapsing-remitting, secondary progressive and progressive-relapsing multiple sclerosis were all included. Study conclusions and caveats: Compared with controls, patients had more of 4 to 6 TRBV segments, including TRBV5-6, TRBV5-1 and TRBV20-1. Co-batched samples clustered tightly together by F measure.

Trimming removed 6 bases from V and 14 bases from J, with 17 bases in between. CDR3 length equals 12 residues. Of note for this clonotype: Antigen unknown.

Presence of unique molecular identifiers characterized the TCR beta cDNA libraries. Input populations of about 0.85 to 11 million T cells gave rise to approximately 500,000 cDNA molecules. TCRdb used MiXCR to reprocess the PCR reads, holding one entry per CDR3 protein. Here the sample spans around 770,000 distinct CDR3 sequences, 46% being singletons. This TCR derives from a girl aged 10-17 years with multiple sclerosis. The chain couples TRBV12-3 or TRBV12-4 to TRBJ2-1; D might be TRBD1 (5 bases). The sample consisted of blood. The CDR3 coding sequence is TGTGCCAGCAGCCCAGATGCGGCAGGGAAGTTCTTC. Residues: CASSPDAAGKFF.